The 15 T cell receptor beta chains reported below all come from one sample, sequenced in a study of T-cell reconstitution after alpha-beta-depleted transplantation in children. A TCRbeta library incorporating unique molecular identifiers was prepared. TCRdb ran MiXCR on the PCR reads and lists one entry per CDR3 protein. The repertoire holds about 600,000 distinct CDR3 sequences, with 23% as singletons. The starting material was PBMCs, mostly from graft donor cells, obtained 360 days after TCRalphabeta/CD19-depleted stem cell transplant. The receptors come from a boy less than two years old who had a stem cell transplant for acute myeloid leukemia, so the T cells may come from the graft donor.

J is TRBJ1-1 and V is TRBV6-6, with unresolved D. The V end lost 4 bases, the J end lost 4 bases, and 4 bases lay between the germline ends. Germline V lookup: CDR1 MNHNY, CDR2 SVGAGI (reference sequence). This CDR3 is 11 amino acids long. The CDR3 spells CASSSPTEAFF. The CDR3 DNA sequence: TGTGCCAGCAGTTCCCCCACTGAAGCTTTCTTT.

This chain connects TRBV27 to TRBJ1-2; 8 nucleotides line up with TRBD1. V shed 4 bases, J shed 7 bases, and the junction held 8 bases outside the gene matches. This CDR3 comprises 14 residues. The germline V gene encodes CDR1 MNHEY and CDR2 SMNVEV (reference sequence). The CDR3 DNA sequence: TGTGCCAGCAGTTCATCCCGGGACAGGAGTGGCTACACCTTC. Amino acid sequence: CASSSSRDRSGYTF.

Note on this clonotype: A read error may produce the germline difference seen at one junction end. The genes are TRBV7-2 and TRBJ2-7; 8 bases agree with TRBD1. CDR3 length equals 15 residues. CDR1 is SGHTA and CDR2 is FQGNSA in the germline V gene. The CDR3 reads CASSLSPGQVYEQSF. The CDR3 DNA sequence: TGTGCCAGCAGCTTATCCCCGGGACAGGTCTACGAGCAGTCCTTC.

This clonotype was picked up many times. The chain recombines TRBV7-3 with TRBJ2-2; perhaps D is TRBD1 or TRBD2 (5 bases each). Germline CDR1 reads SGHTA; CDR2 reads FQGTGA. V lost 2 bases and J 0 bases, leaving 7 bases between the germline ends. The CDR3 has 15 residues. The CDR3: CASSLGDANTGELFF. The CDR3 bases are TGTGCCAGCAGCTTAGGGGACGCGAACACCGGGGAGCTGTTTTTT.

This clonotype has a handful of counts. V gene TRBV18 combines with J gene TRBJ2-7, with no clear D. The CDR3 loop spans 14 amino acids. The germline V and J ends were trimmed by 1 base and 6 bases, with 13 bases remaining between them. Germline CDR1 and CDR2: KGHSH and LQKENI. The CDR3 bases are TGTGCCAGCTCACCACTATGGGGATCGGGCGAGCAGTACGTC. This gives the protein CASSPLWGSGEQYV.

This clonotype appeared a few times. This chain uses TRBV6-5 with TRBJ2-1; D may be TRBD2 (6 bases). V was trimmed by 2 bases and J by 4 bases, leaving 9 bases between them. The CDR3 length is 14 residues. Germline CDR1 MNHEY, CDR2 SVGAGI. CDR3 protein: CASSYAGPYNEQFF. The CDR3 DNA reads TGTGCCAGCAGTTACGCGGGACCGTACAATGAGCAGTTCTTC.

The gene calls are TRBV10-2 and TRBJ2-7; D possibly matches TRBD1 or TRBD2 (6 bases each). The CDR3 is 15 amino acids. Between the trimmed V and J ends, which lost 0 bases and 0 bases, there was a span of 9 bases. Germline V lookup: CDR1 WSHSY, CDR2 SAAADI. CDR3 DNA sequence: TGCGCCAGCAGTGAGTCGTCGGGGGCCTCCTACGAGCAGTACGTC. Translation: CASSESSGASYEQYV.

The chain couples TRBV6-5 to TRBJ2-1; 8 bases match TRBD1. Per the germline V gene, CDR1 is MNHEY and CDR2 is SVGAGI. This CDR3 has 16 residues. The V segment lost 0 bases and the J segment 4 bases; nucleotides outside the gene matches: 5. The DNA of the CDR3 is TGTGCCAGCAGTTACTCCTTCGGACAGGGATACAATGAGCAGTTCTTC. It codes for CASSYSFGQGYNEQFF.

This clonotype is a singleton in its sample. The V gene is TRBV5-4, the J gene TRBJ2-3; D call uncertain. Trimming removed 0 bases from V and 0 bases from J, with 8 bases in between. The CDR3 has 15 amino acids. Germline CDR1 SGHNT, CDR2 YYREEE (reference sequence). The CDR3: CASSLVFASTDTQYF. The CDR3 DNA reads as TGTGCCAGCAGCTTGGTCTTCGCTAGCACAGATACGCAGTATTTT.

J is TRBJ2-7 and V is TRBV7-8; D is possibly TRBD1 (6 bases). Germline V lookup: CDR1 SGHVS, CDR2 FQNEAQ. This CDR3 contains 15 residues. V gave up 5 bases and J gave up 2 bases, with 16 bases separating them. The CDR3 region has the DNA TGTGCCAGCAGCAGAACAGGGCCCCCAACCTACGAGCAGTACGTC. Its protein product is CASSRTGPPTYEQYV.

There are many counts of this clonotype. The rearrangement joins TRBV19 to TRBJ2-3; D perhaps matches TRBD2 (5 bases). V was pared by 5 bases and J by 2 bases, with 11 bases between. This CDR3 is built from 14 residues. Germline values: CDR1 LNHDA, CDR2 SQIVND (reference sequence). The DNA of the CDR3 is TGTGCCAGTAGTGCCTCGGACTCCACAGATACGCAGTATTTT. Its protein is CASSASDSTDTQYF.

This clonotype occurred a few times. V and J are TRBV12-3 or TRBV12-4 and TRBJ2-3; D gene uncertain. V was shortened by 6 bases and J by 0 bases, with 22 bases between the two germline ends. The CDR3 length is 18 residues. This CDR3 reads CASSPRTLYGPSTDTQYF. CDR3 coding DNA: TGTGCCAGCAGCCCCAGGACCCTGTATGGGCCTAGCACAGATACGCAGTATTTT.

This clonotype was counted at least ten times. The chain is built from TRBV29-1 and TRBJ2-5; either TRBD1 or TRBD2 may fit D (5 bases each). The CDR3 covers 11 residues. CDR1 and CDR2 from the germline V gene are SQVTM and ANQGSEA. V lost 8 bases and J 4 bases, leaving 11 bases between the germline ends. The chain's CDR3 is CSSRGRETQYF. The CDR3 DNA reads TGCAGCTCGAGGGGACGAGAGACCCAGTACTTC.

The CDR3 sequence: CSVEGGDEMDNEQFF. The CDR3 DNA follows: TGCAGCGTTGAGGGGGGGGATGAGATGGACAATGAGCAGTTCTTC. The rearrangement links TRBV29-1 to TRBJ2-1; TRBD2 agrees at 7 bases. Losses at the gene ends were 3 bases for V and 5 bases for J; bases not matched to a gene: 10. The germline gives CDR1 SQVTM, CDR2 ANQGSEA. The CDR3 loop spans 15 amino acids.

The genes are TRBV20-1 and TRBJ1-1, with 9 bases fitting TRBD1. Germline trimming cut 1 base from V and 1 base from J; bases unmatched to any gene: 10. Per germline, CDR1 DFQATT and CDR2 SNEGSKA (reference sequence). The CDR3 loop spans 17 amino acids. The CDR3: CSARVARDRVANTEAFF. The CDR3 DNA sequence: TGCAGTGCTAGAGTGGCTCGGGACAGGGTAGCGAACACTGAAGCTTTCTTT.